Described below is a single TCR beta chain sequence and its context. Its antigen is not known. Trimming cost V 7 bases and J 4 bases, with 14 bases left between them. The CDR3 contains 14 residues. Germline V gene sequence: CDR1 MNHEY, CDR2 SMNVEV (reference sequence). Use of 60 Vbeta and 13 Jbeta primers characterized the PCR. Only in-frame clones appear in the TCRdb table, and some are missing; sequencing was by immunoSEQ multiplex PCR. The data show some 130,000 clones, about 66% seen once. This record comes from a study of cytomegalovirus exposure and HLA in healthy donors. Study-wide results and limits: In a later analysis, at a false discovery rate of 0.05, some 17,000 TCR beta sequences were associated with HLA alleles. For cytomegalovirus status, the classifier reportedly gave diagnoses with high specificity and sensitivity.

Source material: PBMCs. The chain joins TRBV27 to TRBJ1-5; D remains unclear. The receptor comes from a human donor in good health. As DNA, the CDR3 is TGTGCCAGCACCCCGTATGCCGGGAATCAGCCCCAGCATTTT. Its translation is CASTPYAGNQPQHF.